This T cell receptor beta chain is drawn from a study of blood T cells in healthy people across ages. V was clipped by 6 bases and J by 0 bases, with 14 bases between them. Germline V gene sequence: CDR1 MNHEY, CDR2 SMNVEV (reference sequence). The CDR3 is 15 amino acids. Every donor contributed around 10 milliliters of peripheral blood by blood draw. For the second PCR, which ran for 7 to 11 cycles, a sample-barcoded 5' primer and a J-beta primer mix were used. TCRdb reprocessed the 5' RACE reads via MiXCR and lists one record per CDR3 protein. Of over 1,500,000 distinct CDR3 sequences listed, about 50% were seen once; the top ten hold approximately 2.1%.

Sample: blood. The chain recombines TRBV27 with TRBJ2-5; maybe TRBD2 (6 bases). This TCR was sampled from a woman aged 40 to 50 in good health. The CDR3 DNA sequence: TGTGCCAGCAGCAATAGCGGAACGTACCAAGAGACCCAGTACTTC. Translation: CASSNSGTYQETQYF.